This TCR beta chain stems from a study of naive and memory T cell subsets. Overnight CMV lysate stimulation of fresh PBMCs defined donor CMV status by CD4+ IFNgamma. CD4 T cells were positively selected, then CD8 T cells from the CD4-negative fraction. Cells stained for CD3, CD4, CD8, CD45RA, CD27 and viability were sorted into four CD45RA/CD27 subsets. The beta constant-region primer was an equimolar mix of two oligonucleotides covering TRBC1 and TRBC2. A 12-nucleotide UMI and the SP2 primer were added to the cDNA 3' end by oligonucleotide ligation. One entry per CDR3 protein, called by TCRdb with MiXCR from the UMI-ligation and nested PCR reads. The data show roughly 91,000 distinct CDR3 sequences, under 15% seen once. The CDR3 spans 14 residues. V dropped 6 bases and J dropped 4; count of bases not matched to a gene: 8. Germline loops: CDR1 SGHRS, CDR2 YFSETQ.

The chain links TRBV5-1 to TRBJ2-3; 7 bases line up with TRBD2. This TCR was sampled from a human donor in good health. Input material: central memory CD4+ T cells from blood. CDR3: CASTGGGMADTQYF. The CDR3 region has the DNA TGCGCCAGCACTGGCGGGGGAATGGCAGATACGCAGTATTTT.